This record looks at one TCR beta chain sequence and its context. The sample is drawn from a study of CD8 T cells in Susac syndrome. Random hexamers primed reverse transcription of about 0.5 to 1 ug RNA. It was immunoSEQ multiplex PCR that amplified TCR beta CDR3 across 54 Vbeta and 13 Jbeta. Each CDR3 protein gets one entry after TCRdb re-called the immunoSEQ multiplex PCR reads with MiXCR. The data show approximately 140,000 distinct CDR3 sequences, 95% seen once. The multiple sclerosis control cohort comprised treatment-naive individuals presenting with stable or active relapsing-remitting disease. This TCR was recovered from a human donor with multiple sclerosis. The sequencing sample was made of CD4+ T cells from PBMCs.

CDR3 nucleotides: TGCAGCGTTGAAGGGGCGAGCCGGGGGAGAGGTGGCTACACCTTC. Its translation is CSVEGASRGRGGYTF. V gene TRBV29-1 combines with J gene TRBJ1-2, with a possible D match to TRBD1 (5 bases). This CDR3 region has 15 residues. Germline V lookup: CDR1 SQVTM, CDR2 ANQGSEA. Trimming removed 1 base from V and 7 bases from J, with 19 bases in between.